This T cell receptor (beta chain) is from a study of shared clonotypes between healthy human individuals. Across the study: CD4 naive and CD4 memory each took three plates per donor, while CD8 naive took two and CD8 memory one.

Germline-derived CDR1 and CDR2 are SGHDT and YYEEEE. Between the trimmed V and J ends, which lost 3 bases and 4 bases, there was a span of 7 bases. The CDR3 is 12 amino acids. Some clones are missing from TCRdb's copy, which holds only in-frame ones; the method was immunoSEQ multiplex PCR. This sample has some 600,000 clones; roughly 96% occur once, and the top ten carry more than 0.085%. Terminally differentiated effector memory CD45RA+ cells were excluded by CCR7 positive selection of CD45RO-negative cells. The TCR sequence derives from a woman younger than 45 in good health. The specimen was naive CD8+ T cells sorted from blood. The rearrangement joins TRBV5-6 to TRBJ1-1; D is undetermined. CDR3 in amino acids: CASSSRGTEAFF. For the CDR3, the DNA is TGTGCCAGCAGCTCGAGAGGCACTGAAGCTTTCTTT.